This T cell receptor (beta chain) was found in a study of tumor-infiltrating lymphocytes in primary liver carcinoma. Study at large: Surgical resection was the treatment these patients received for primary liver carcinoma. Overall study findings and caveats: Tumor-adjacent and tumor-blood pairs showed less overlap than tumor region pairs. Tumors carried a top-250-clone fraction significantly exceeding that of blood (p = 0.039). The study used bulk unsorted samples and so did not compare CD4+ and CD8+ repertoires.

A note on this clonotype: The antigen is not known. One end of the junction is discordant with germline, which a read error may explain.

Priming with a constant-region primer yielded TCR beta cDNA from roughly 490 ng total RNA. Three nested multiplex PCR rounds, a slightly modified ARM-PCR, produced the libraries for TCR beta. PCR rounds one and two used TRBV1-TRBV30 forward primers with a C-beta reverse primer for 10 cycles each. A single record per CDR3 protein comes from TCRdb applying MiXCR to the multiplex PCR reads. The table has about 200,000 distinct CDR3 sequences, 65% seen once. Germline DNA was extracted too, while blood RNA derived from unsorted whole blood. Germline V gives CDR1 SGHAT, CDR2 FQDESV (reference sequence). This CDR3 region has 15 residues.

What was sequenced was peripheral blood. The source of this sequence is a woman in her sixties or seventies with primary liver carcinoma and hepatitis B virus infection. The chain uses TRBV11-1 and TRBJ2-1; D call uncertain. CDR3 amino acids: CASSPDWGSYNEQFF. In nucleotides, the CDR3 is TGTGCTAGCAGCCCTGACTGGGGATCCTACAATGAGCAGTTCTTC.